Given below is one T cell receptor beta chain in context. The antigen is unknown. The sample is drawn from a study of OX40 agonist ivuxolimab in advanced cancers. Study-level background: Every 2 weeks, patients received ivuxolimab intravenously, dosed at 0.01 to 10 mg/kg. Having had anti-PD-1, anti-PD-L1 or anti-CTLA-4 therapy before was allowed, and about 40% had some.

CDR1 and CDR2 (germline): SGHRS, YFSETQ. The CDR3 consists of 13 residues. Deletions cut 1 base from V and 2 bases from J, with 6 bases between. Study observations and caveats: A proportion of nonresponders additionally exhibited low normalized T-cell clonal expansion.

This table comes from immunoSEQ multiplex PCR, and its TCRdb copy is limited to in-frame clones, with some not included. Of about 100,000 clones listed, more than 95% are singletons. The TCR originated in an adult with an advanced solid tumor such as melanoma, head and neck, liver or kidney cancer. The source material was CD4+ or CD8+ T cells sorted from blood, sampled in a trial of the OX40 agonist ivuxolimab. The chain links TRBV5-1 to TRBJ1-1; D uncertain. In DNA form, the CDR3 reads TGCGCCAGCAGCTTGCGATCAAACACTGAAGCTTTCTTT. This translates into CASSLRSNTEAFF.